This TCR beta chain was sequenced for a study of breast tumors, draining lymph nodes, adjacent tissues. Whole-study findings and limits: That most tumor T cells come from lymph nodes remained unproven.

TCRdb re-called the multiplex PCR reads through MiXCR, storing one row per CDR3 protein. The sample yields around 150,000 distinct CDR3 sequences, 32% seen once. This clonotype has more than one count but fewer than ten. Its antigen remains unidentified. Samples came from axillary lymph nodes draining the breast cancer. The CDR3 spans 13 residues. Germline values: CDR1 DFQATT, CDR2 SNEGSKA (reference sequence). V lost 7 bases to trimming and J lost 3 bases, with 15 bases between them. This sequence joins TRBV20-1 and TRBJ1-1; D gene ambiguous. This clonotype originated in a female donor with breast cancer. Some clones in this sample may be carry-over from other donors' samples. Specimen: axillary lymph node tissue. The CDR3 loop is CSGRRSLYTEAFF. The CDR3 bases are TGCAGTGGTCGGAGGAGCTTGTACACTGAAGCTTTCTTT.